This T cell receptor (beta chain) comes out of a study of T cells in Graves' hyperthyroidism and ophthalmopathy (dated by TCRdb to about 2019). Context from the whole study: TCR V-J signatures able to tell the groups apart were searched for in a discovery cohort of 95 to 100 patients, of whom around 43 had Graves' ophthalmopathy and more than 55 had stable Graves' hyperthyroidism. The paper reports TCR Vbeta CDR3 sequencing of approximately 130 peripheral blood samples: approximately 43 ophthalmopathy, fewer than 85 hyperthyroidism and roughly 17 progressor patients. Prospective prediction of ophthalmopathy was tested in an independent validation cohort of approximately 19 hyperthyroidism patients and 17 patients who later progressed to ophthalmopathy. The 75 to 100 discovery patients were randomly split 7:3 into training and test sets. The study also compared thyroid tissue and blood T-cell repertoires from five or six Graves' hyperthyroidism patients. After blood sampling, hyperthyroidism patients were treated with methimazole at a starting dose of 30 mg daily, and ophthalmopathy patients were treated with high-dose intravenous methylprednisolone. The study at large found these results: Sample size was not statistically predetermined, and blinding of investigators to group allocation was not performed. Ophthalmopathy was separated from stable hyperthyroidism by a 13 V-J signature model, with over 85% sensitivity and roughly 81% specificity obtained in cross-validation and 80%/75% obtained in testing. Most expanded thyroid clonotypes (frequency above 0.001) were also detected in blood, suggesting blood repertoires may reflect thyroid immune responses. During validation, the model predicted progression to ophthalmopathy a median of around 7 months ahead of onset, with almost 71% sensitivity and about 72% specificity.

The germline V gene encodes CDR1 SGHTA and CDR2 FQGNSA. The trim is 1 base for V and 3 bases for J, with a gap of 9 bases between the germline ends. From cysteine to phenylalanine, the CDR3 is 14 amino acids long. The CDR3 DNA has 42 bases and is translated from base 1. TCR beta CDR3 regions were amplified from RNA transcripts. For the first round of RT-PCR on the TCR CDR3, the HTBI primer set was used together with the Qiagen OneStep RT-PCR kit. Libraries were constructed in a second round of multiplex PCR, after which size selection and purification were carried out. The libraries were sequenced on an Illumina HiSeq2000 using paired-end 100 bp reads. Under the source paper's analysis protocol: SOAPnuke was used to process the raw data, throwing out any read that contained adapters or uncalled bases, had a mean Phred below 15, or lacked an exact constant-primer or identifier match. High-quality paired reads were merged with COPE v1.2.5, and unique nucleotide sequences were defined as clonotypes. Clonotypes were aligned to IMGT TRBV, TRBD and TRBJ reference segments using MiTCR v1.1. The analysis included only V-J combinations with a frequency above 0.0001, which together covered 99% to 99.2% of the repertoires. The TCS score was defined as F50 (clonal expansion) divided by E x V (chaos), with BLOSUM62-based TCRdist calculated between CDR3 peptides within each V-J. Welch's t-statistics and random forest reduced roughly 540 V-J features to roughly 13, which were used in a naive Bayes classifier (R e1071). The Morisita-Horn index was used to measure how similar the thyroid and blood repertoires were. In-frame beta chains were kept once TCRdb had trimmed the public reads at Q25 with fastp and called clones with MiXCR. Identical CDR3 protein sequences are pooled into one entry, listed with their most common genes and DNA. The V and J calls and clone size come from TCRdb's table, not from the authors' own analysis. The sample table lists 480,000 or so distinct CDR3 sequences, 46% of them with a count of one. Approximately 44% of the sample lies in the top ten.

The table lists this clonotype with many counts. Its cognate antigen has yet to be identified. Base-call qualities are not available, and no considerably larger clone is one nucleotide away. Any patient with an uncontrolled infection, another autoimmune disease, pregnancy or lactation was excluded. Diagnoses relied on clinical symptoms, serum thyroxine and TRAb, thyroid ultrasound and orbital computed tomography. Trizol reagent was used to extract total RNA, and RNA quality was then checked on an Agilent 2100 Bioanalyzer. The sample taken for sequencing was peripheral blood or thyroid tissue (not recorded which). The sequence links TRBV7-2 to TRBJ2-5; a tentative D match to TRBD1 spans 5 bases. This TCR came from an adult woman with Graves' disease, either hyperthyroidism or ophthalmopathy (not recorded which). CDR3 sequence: CASSLDRGEETQYF. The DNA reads TGTGCCAGCAGCTTAGATAGGGGTGAAGAGACCCAGTACTTC.